These 16 T cell receptor beta chains were all obtained from the same sample, sequenced in a study of vaccination effects on CD4 cells after COVID-19. Produced via immunoSEQ multiplex PCR; TCRdb's table is partial and in-frame only. The profile shows about 37,000 clones, about two thirds of them singletons. Their specific antigens are unknown. Before sequencing took place, the ViraFEST assay used viral peptide pools to expand antigen-specific CD4+ T cells. Cells that had been cultured for ten to eleven days were the source of isolated CD4+ T cells. This individual tested PCR-positive for SARS-CoV-2 infection between March and December 2020. The starting material was CD4+ T cells from PBMCs cultured with a peptide pool, obtained before COVID-19 vaccination. The receptors come from a human donor who had a prior SARS-CoV-2 infection.

V is TRBV11-2 and J is TRBJ2-7; no definite D call. Looked up from germline, CDR1 is SGHAT and CDR2 is FQNNGV. Trimming left V 6 bases short and J 3 bases short, with 6 bases between. CDR3 length: 11 residues. The CDR3 region has the DNA TGTGCCAGCAGTAATAACTACGAGCAGTACTTC. Amino acid sequence: CASSNNYEQYF.

V is TRBV7-9 and J is TRBJ2-1; no definite D call. V was pared by 5 bases and J by 5 bases, with 4 bases between. This CDR3 comprises 11 residues. Germline V lookup: CDR1 SEHNR, CDR2 FQNEAQ (reference sequence). Here the CDR3 DNA reads TGTGCCAGCAGCAGTAACAATGAGCAGTTCTTC. Its protein product is CASSSNNEQFF. Based on the CDR3 plus reference TRBV7-9 and TRBJ2-1, the full variable domain is DTGVSQNPRHKITKRGQNVTFRCDPISEHNRLYWYRQTLGQGPEFLTYFQNEAQLEKSRLLSDRFSAERPKGSFSTLEIQRTEQGDSAMYLCASSSNNEQFFGPGTRLTVL.

The chain links TRBV4-3 to TRBJ2-4; D not resolved. The CDR3 extends over 14 amino acids. Trimming removed 0 bases at V and 8 bases at J, with 11 bases between. Germline-derived CDR1 and CDR2 are LGHNA and YSLEER. CDR3 region: CASSQDGQSDIQYF. CDR3 in DNA: TGCGCCAGCAGCCAAGATGGGCAGTCGGACATTCAGTACTTC.

The chain couples TRBV7-3 to TRBJ2-1; D is ambiguous. Trimming took off 5 bases at V and 9 bases at J, with 14 bases between the two ends. Germline V gene data show CDR1 as SGHTA and CDR2 as FQGTGA. CDR3 length: 13 amino acids. CDR3 in amino acids: CASSALKGSEQFF. CDR3 coding DNA: TGTGCCAGCAGCGCCCTCAAGGGAAGTGAGCAGTTCTTC.

This clone was counted a few times. The gene calls are TRBV28 and TRBJ1-4; unclear D gene. The V gene's germline CDR1 is MDHEN and CDR2 SYDVKM. Trimming removed 10 bases from V and 14 bases from J, with 14 bases in between. This CDR3 has 10 residues. The CDR3 nucleotides are TGTGCCACCGGTCGTGTGGGGCTGTTTTTT. This encodes CATGRVGLFF.

The chain uses TRBV7-2 and TRBJ2-1, with D perhaps matching TRBD1 (5 bases). V lost 5 bases, J lost 3 bases, and 14 bases lay in between. Per germline, CDR1 SGHTA and CDR2 FQGNSA. The CDR3 is 15 amino acids. In nucleotides, the CDR3 is TGTGCCAGCAGCCAGACCGGACAAAACTACAATGAGCAGTTCTTC. Its protein is CASSQTGQNYNEQFF.

The chain joins TRBV2 to TRBJ1-3; TRBD1 agrees at 7 bases. V shed 4 bases, J shed 4 bases, and the junction held 4 bases outside the gene matches. Looked up from germline, CDR1 is SNHLY and CDR2 is FYNNEI. The CDR3 is 14 amino acids. Here the CDR3 reads CASSGTGRGNTIYF. Here the CDR3 DNA reads TGTGCCAGCAGTGGGACAGGCCGAGGAAACACCATATATTTT.

The chain recombines TRBV18 with TRBJ2-7, with TRBD2 identical over 12 bases. The germline CDR1 and CDR2 sequences are KGHSH and LQKENI. V dropped 6 bases and J dropped 7; count of bases not matched to a gene: 10. The CDR3 consists of 15 residues. In nucleotides, the CDR3 is TGTGCCAGCTCCCCCCGACTAGCGGGAGTTGATGAGCAGTACTTC. Amino acids: CASSPRLAGVDEQYF.

The J gene is TRBJ2-7, the V gene TRBV11-3, with 9 bases identical to TRBD2. Germline V gene lookup returns CDR1 SGHNT and CDR2 YENEEA. J gave up 7 bases and V 1 base, and 11 bases lay outside the gene matches. This CDR3 spans 16 amino acids. CDR3 coding DNA: TGTGCCAGCAGCTTAGGGGCTAGCGGGGACTCGGGGGAGCAGTACTTC. Translation gives CASSLGASGDSGEQYF.

This chain connects TRBV7-2 to TRBJ2-4; TRBD1 might be the D (6 bases). The germline CDR1 and CDR2 sequences are SGHTA and FQGNSA. Deletions cut 5 bases from V and 6 bases from J, with 14 bases between. This CDR3 has 14 residues. The CDR3: CASSPDQTGNIQYF. The CDR3 bases are TGTGCCAGCAGCCCCGATCAGACAGGAAACATTCAGTACTTC.

The chain combines TRBV2 with TRBJ2-1, with D unclear. V was shortened by 5 bases and J by 10 bases, with 12 bases between the two germline ends. This CDR3 has 12 amino acids. CDR1 and CDR2 (germline): SNHLY, FYNNEI. Here the CDR3 DNA reads TGTGCCAGCAGTAATACAGAGGAGGAGCAGTTCTTC. It is translated as CASSNTEEEQFF. Combining the CDR3 with reference TRBV2 and TRBJ2-1 gives the whole variable domain EPEVTQTPSHQVTQMGQEVILRCVPISNHLYFYWYRQILGQKVEFLVSFYNNEISEKSEIFDDQFSVERPDGSNFTLKIRSTKLEDSAMYFCASSNTEEEQFFGPGTRLTVL.

The chain couples TRBV6-5 to TRBJ1-1, with 11 bases matching TRBD1. Germline loops: CDR1 MNHEY, CDR2 SVGAGI. This CDR3 contains 13 residues. V trimming: 5 bases; J trimming: 11 bases; junction bases outside the gene matches: 7. This CDR3 reads CASSLGQGAGAFF. CDR3 nucleotide sequence: TGTGCCAGCAGTCTTGGACAGGGGGCAGGGGCTTTCTTT.

The chain uses TRBV11-3 and TRBJ2-1; 7 bases align to TRBD2. The CDR3 loop spans 16 amino acids. V was pared by 5 bases and J by 2 bases, with 9 bases of the junction left unmatched. Germline values: CDR1 SGHNT, CDR2 YENEEA. The CDR3 region is CASSPTWGGAYNEQFF. The CDR3 DNA reads as TGTGCCAGCAGCCCCACTTGGGGGGGTGCCTACAATGAGCAGTTCTTC.

This clone was seen only once. The rearrangement joins TRBV20-1 to TRBJ2-2, with D hard to call. Between the trimmed V and J ends, which lost 3 bases and 2 bases, there was a span of 7 bases. From germline, CDR1 is DFQATT and CDR2 SNEGSKA (reference sequence). The CDR3 contains 13 residues. This CDR3 is CSASRENTGELFF. The CDR3 DNA is TGCAGTGCTAGTCGCGAAAACACCGGGGAGCTGTTTTTT.

The rearrangement joins TRBV7-3 to TRBJ2-5, with TRBD2 matching over 7 bases. The CDR3 contains 14 residues. Germline CDR1 SGHTA, CDR2 FQGTGA. V shed 5 bases and J 5 bases; nucleotides not matched to a gene: 8. CDR3 in amino acids: CASSQSGGRETQYF. The CDR3, as DNA: TGTGCCAGCAGCCAATCCGGGGGGAGGGAGACCCAGTACTTC.

The CDR3 loop reads CASMGREVGEQFF. As DNA, the CDR3 is TGTGCCAGCATGGGGCGGGAGGTAGGTGAGCAGTTCTTC. This chain joins TRBV7-8 and TRBJ2-1; 8 bases are a match to TRBD2. Looked up from germline, CDR1 is SGHVS and CDR2 is FQNEAQ. This CDR3 spans 13 amino acids. The junction had 8 bases not matched to a gene; V was cut back by 7 bases and J by 9 bases. The full variable domain, in which reference TRBV7-8 and TRBJ2-1 provide the parts outside the CDR3, is GAGVSQSPRYKVAKRGQDVALRCDPISGHVSLFWYQQALGQGPEFLTYFQNEAQLDKSGLPSDRFFAERPEGSVSTLKIQRTQQEDSAVYLCASMGREVGEQFFGPGTRLTVL.